This T cell receptor (beta chain) was sequenced in a study of neoadjuvant anti-PD-1 for oral cavity cancer. PBMC libraries mostly used 480 ng of input genomic DNA, with six replicates per sample. Produced via immunoSEQ multiplex PCR; TCRdb's table is partial and in-frame only. The table shows 11,000 to 15,000 clones, with over 55% occurring only once. V shed 5 bases and J shed 3 bases, with 15 bases lying between them. The CDR3 has 15 residues. The germline V gene encodes CDR1 SEHNR and CDR2 FQNEAQ (reference sequence). The TCR originated in a person aged 35-80 years with oral cavity squamous cell carcinoma. The sample here was PBMCs, taken before nivolumab (anti-PD-1) treatment. The chain combines TRBV7-9 with TRBJ2-3; D could derive from TRBD1 or TRBD2 (6 bases each). CDR3: CASSPRGAGTDTQYF. The DNA for the CDR3 is TGTGCCAGCAGCCCGAGGGGGGCAGGGACAGATACGCAGTATTTT.